This is a list of T cell receptor beta chains from one sample in a study of cytotoxic CD8 clonotypes in ibrutinib-treated CLL. Produced via immunoSEQ multiplex PCR; TCRdb's table is partial and in-frame only. Of 130,000 or so clones detected, 60% to 85% appear once; the ten largest clones hold around a quarter. This material consisted of PBMCs, taken after 12 months of ibrutinib treatment. These TCRs come from a human donor with chronic lymphocytic leukemia. CDR3s include the opening cysteine and the closing phenylalanine or tryptophan. A D gene is named only where the DNA matches it firmly. Size is omitted from some rows. Given values are once, few, many or a class for expanded clones.

. | . | TRBJ1-2 | TRBV5-1 | TGCGCCAGCAGCTTGGCTGGGTTGGACTATGGCTACACCTTC | CASSLAGLDYGYTF
. | TRBD1 | TRBJ2-7 | TRBV7-8 | TGTGCCAGCAGCATTGACAGGGCCGAGCAGTACTTC | CASSIDRAEQYF
. | TRBD2 | TRBJ2-3 | TRBV14 | TGTGCCAGCAGCCCATTGTGGGGACTTGTGACTAGCGGGAGGGCCAATCACCCCCAGTATTTT | CASSPLWGLVTSGRANHPQYF
few | . | TRBJ2-1 | TRBV4-3 | TGCGCCAGCAGCCAAGTACGCATTTCGGACAATGAGCAGTTCTTC | CASSQVRISDNEQFF
few | TRBD1 | TRBJ1-2 | TRBV30 | TGTGCCTGGAGTAGGGGACAGGGCTATGGCTACACCTTC | CAWSRGQGYGYTF
few | TRBD1 | TRBJ1-5 | TRBV7-2 | TGTGCCAGCAGCTCCGGACAGGGGGCCTATAGCAATCAGCCCCAGCATTTT | CASSSGQGAYSNQPQHF
few | . | TRBJ2-3 | TRBV7-2 | TGTGCCAGCAGTAGAGAGAGGACCACAGATACGCAGTATTTT | CASSRERTTDTQYF
. | . | TRBJ1-4 | TRBV12-5 | TGTGCTAGTGGTGACAACAGGGTTGAAAAACTGTTTTTT | CASGDNRVEKLFF
. | TRBD2 | TRBJ2-3 | TRBV15 | TGTGCCACCAGCAGAGGGACTAGCGGGAGTTTAGATACGCAGTATTTT | CATSRGTSGSLDTQYF
many | . | TRBJ2-5 | TRBV10-3 | TGTGCCATCAGTGGCGAGGATAGGGGGACCCAGTACTTC | CAISGEDRGTQYF
. | . | TRBJ2-3 | TRBV7-9 | TGTGCCAGCAGCTTAGCAACTAGTTCAGATACGCAGTATTTT | CASSLATSSDTQYF
. | . | TRBJ2-2 | TRBV6-5 | TGTGCCAGCACCGGGCAACGGGAGTACACCGGGGAGCTGTTTTTT | CASTGQREYTGELFF
. | . | TRBJ2-5 | TRBV6-6 | TGTGCCAGCAGTCCGGCTCCGTTGTACCAAGAGACCCAGTACTTC | CASSPAPLYQETQYF
. | . | TRBJ2-5 | TRBV21-1 | TGTGCCAGCAGCAACCGCCACTCTGGGGAGACCCAGTACTTC | CASSNRHSGETQYF
. | . | TRBJ2-5 | TRBV30 | TGTGCCTGGAGTGGAGGGTTCAAAGAGACCCAGTACTTC | CAWSGGFKETQYF
once | . | TRBJ1-1 | TRBV6-5 | TGTGCCAGCAGCCCGCCCCAGGGTCCTGAAGCTTTCTTT | CASSPPQGPEAFF
. | . | TRBJ1-1 | TRBV18 | TGTGCCAGCTCACCAGATAGAGACACTGAAGCTTTCTTT | CASSPDRDTEAFF
. | . | TRBJ2-5 | TRBV7-9 | TGTGCCAGCAGCCCTCGCCAAGAACAGGGAAGAGAGACCCAGTACTTC | CASSPRQEQGRETQYF
once | TRBD1 | TRBJ1-1 | TRBV5-1 | TGCGCCAGCAGCTTTGGACAGGGGAATACTGAAGCTTTCTTT | CASSFGQGNTEAFF
few | . | TRBJ2-1 | TRBV2 | TGTGCTGCGCGGGGCAATGAGCAGTTCTTC | CAARGNEQFF